What follows describes a single T cell receptor beta chain. The CDR3 is 13 residues long. The germline V and J ends were trimmed by 3 bases and 7 bases, with 13 bases remaining between them. In germline, CDR1 is LGHDT, CDR2 YNNKEL (reference sequence). These data belong to a study of blood T cell repertoires in COVID-19. This table comes from immunoSEQ multiplex PCR, and its TCRdb copy is limited to in-frame clones, with some not included. The sample lists 200,000 to 300,000 clones, about 88% occurring once. The source of this sequence is a woman aged 60-75 years with COVID-19, enrolled during active disease. The chain recombines TRBV3-1 (or the pseudogene TRBV3-2) with TRBJ2-7; D is unresolved. The sample comprised peripheral blood. The CDR3 sequence: CASSHLVEAEQYF. The DNA for the CDR3 is TGTGCCAGCAGCCATCTGGTAGAGGCAGAGCAGTACTTC.